This T cell receptor beta chain was recovered during a study of cytomegalovirus exposure and HLA in healthy donors. Some clones are missing from TCRdb's copy, which holds only in-frame ones; the method was immunoSEQ multiplex PCR. The sample lists 150,000 to 200,000 clones; about 89% were seen once. A note on this clone: Its antigen is not known.

Overall study findings and caveats: Most TCR sequences were rare, but some public TCRs occurred in many donors. The tendency of first-cohort TCR clusters to co-occur in the 110 or so validation repertoires emerged from a later analysis. More than 150 TCR beta chains were listed as cytomegalovirus-associated.

The CDR3 consists of 13 residues. Germline loops: CDR1 SGDLS, CDR2 YYNGEE. V was clipped by 1 base and J by 4 bases, with 9 bases between them. The sample taken for sequencing was PBMCs. The rearrangement uses TRBV9 and TRBJ2-7, with D possibly TRBD2 on 6 matching bases. The clonotype was recovered from a woman aged 18-29 years in good health and CMV-seropositive. The CDR3: CASSVSGGYEQYF. The CDR3 DNA sequence: TGTGCCAGCAGCGTAAGTGGGGGGTACGAGCAGTACTTC.